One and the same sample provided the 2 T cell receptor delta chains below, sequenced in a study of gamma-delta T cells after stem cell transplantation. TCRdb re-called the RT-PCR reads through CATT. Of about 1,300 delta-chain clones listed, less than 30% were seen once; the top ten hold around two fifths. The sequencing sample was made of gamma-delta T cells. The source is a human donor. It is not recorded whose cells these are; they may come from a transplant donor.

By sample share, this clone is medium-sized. The CDR3 DNA reads TGTGCCTGTGACGTACTGGGGGCCCGGGGGTCCACCGATAAACTCATCTTT. Its protein is CACDVLGARGSTDKLIF. V and J are TRDV2 and TRDJ1; the match to TRDD3 covers 8 bases. This CDR3 contains 17 residues. V shed 3 bases and J 1 base; nucleotides not matched to a gene: 12. Per the germline V gene, CDR1 is GEAIGNYY and CDR2 is EKD.

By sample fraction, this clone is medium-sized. The CDR3 loop reads CALGGPFPRRGVTGGHTDKLIF. In DNA form, the CDR3 reads TGTGCTCTTGGGGGCCCCTTCCCCAGAAGAGGGGTGACTGGGGGCCACACCGATAAACTCATCTTT. The chain is built from TRDV1 and TRDJ1; 8 bases line up with TRDD3. Germline CDR1 reads TSWWSYY; CDR2 reads QGS. The CDR3 sequence is 22 residues long. With V trimmed by 4 bases and J by 0 bases, 25 bases remained unmatched.